The clone carrying this T cell receptor beta chain has a handful of counts. Its matching antigen is unknown. This sample was included in a study of cytomegalovirus exposure and HLA in healthy donors. Whole-study findings and limits: By a later analysis, the bulk of CMV-associated TCR beta chains appeared HLA-restricted.

The PCR had 60 Vbeta and 13 Jbeta primers. Profiled with immunoSEQ multiplex PCR; TCRdb holds only in-frame clones, not every one. This repertoire shows about 230,000 clones, around 80% found once; its top ten account for approximately 2.6%. The V and J ends lost 4 bases and 2 bases respectively, with 10 bases between them. The CDR3 is made up of 14 amino acids. Germline lookup yields CDR1 MNHEY and CDR2 SVGAGI. This clonotype originated in a woman aged 60 to 75 in good health and CMV-seropositive. Sample: PBMCs. The chain couples TRBV6-5 to TRBJ2-3; D might be TRBD2 (6 bases). The CDR3 here is CASSFRGNTDTQYF. The CDR3 DNA reads as TGTGCCAGCAGTTTTCGGGGGAACACAGATACGCAGTATTTT.